The present TCR beta chain was sequenced within a study of blood T cell repertoires in COVID-19. Study background: Sample material is recorded as cDNA or gDNA derived from T cells, B-cell-depleted T cells, or PBMCs.

This clone was seen just once. This CDR3 has 15 amino acids. With 1 base clipped from V and 5 bases from J, the junction kept 5 bases outside the gene matches. CDR1 is MDHEN and CDR2 is SYDVKM in the germline V gene. The authors' processing: Using reference gene primer amplification, nucleated cell counts were estimated. The table came from immunoSEQ multiplex PCR; TCRdb's copy has only in-frame clones and leaves some out. The D gene and trimming were derived from the DNA, and the V and J assignments and clone size from that table. Of hundreds of thousands of clones in the sample, 87% were seen once. This rearrangement joins TRBV28 to TRBJ1-1, with 9 bases aligning to TRBD1. The TCR was taken from a woman between 45 and 60 years old who had recovered from COVID-19. Specimen: peripheral blood. CDR3 region: CASSLLTGGETEAFF. The CDR3 nucleotides read TGTGCCAGCAGTTTATTAACAGGGGGCGAGACTGAAGCTTTCTTT. The variable domain in full, completed from reference TRBV28 and TRBJ1-1, reads DVKVTQSSRYLVKRTGEKVFLECVQDMDHENMFWYRQDPGLGLRLIYFSYDVKMKEKGDIPEGYSVSREKKERFSLILESASTNQTSMYLCASSLLTGGETEAFFGQGTRLTVV.